These T cell receptor beta chains were read from a single sample in a study of shared clonotypes between healthy human individuals. Sequencing used immunoSEQ multiplex PCR; TCRdb keeps in-frame clones, though not all of them. The sample lists approximately 590,000 clones, around 95% seen once, with 0.11% in the top ten. What was sequenced was naive CD8+ T cells sorted from blood. The receptor set was obtained from a woman in her 30s in good health. The CDR3 runs from the conserved cysteine through the conserved F or W. D genes are given only for firm matches. Size tells how often a clone was seen (once, few, many) or the class of an expanded clone, and some rows leave it out.

j_gene: TRBJ2-7; d_gene: TRBD2; abundance: -; v_gene: TRBV11-2; CDR3nt: TGTGCCAGCAGCCCGGGCCGGGGGGCCTACGAGCAGTACTTC; CDR3aa: CASSPGRGAYEQYF
j_gene: TRBJ2-1; d_gene: TRBD2; abundance: -; v_gene: TRBV5-1; CDR3nt: TGCGCCAGCAGCTCTAGCGGGAGGGCCTACAATGAGCAGTTCTTC; CDR3aa: CASSSSGRAYNEQFF
j_gene: TRBJ2-7; d_gene: TRBD2; abundance: -; v_gene: TRBV7-9; CDR3nt: TGTGCCAGCAGCTTACAGCGGGAGGCCTACGAGCAGTACTTC; CDR3aa: CASSLQREAYEQYF
j_gene: TRBJ2-1; d_gene: TRBD2; abundance: once; v_gene: TRBV7-9; CDR3nt: TGTGCCAGCGACGAACTAGCGGGTCTTAACAATGAGCAGTTCTTC; CDR3aa: CASDELAGLNNEQFF
j_gene: TRBJ2-7; d_gene: -; abundance: -; v_gene: TRBV7-8; CDR3nt: TGTGCCAGCAGCTTAAAGGGGGGGATAGACGAGCAGTACTTC; CDR3aa: CASSLKGGIDEQYF
j_gene: TRBJ2-7; d_gene: -; abundance: -; v_gene: TRBV4-1; CDR3nt: TGCGCCAGCAGCCAAGAGGGTGTAGGGGTTTCAGGGTACGAGCAGTACTTC; CDR3aa: CASSQEGVGVSGYEQYF
j_gene: TRBJ2-7; d_gene: -; abundance: -; v_gene: TRBV6-4; CDR3nt: TGTCCGCAGTGGGGGACCCCCGGCCGAACCTACGAGCAGTACTTC; CDR3aa: CPQWGTPGRTYEQYF
j_gene: TRBJ2-2; d_gene: -; abundance: -; v_gene: TRBV29-1; CDR3nt: TGCAGCGTCGGCTTAGGAGGGGGCACCGGGGAGCTGTTTTTT; CDR3aa: CSVGLGGGTGELFF
j_gene: TRBJ2-2; d_gene: -; abundance: -; v_gene: TRBV7-8; CDR3nt: TGTGCCAGCAGCTTACTAGCCGGGGAGCTGTTTTTT; CDR3aa: CASSLLAGELFF
j_gene: TRBJ1-2; d_gene: -; abundance: -; v_gene: TRBV25-1; CDR3nt: TGTGCCACTCCGTCCGGGACATATGGCTACACCTTC; CDR3aa: CATPSGTYGYTF
j_gene: TRBJ2-7; d_gene: -; abundance: -; v_gene: TRBV27; CDR3nt: TGTGCCAGCAGTCACTCATCCTCCTACGAGCAGTACTTC; CDR3aa: CASSHSSSYEQYF
j_gene: TRBJ1-3; d_gene: -; abundance: -; v_gene: TRBV7-2; CDR3nt: TGTGCCAGCAGCTTAGTAACAGGGCGCTCTGGAAACACCATATATTTT; CDR3aa: CASSLVTGRSGNTIYF
j_gene: TRBJ2-2; d_gene: TRBD2; abundance: -; v_gene: TRBV7-2; CDR3nt: TGTGCCAGCAGCAAGACTAGCGGGAGGATGGACGGGGAGCTGTTTTTT; CDR3aa: CASSKTSGRMDGELFF